These 2 T cell receptor beta chains were all obtained from the same sample, sequenced in a study of CD8+CD57+ T cells in acquired aplastic anemia. The template for TCR beta VDJ and CDR3 sequence profiling was genomic DNA. TCRdb re-called the reads through MiXCR, storing one row per CDR3 protein. The data contain around 200,000 distinct CDR3 sequences, about half of them singletons. Patients chosen for sequencing had CD8+CD57+ cells that had expanded, as shown by flow cytometry. Sequenced input: sorted CD4+, CD8+, or CD8+CD57+ T cells (not recorded which) from PBMCs. All receptors come from a human donor with aplastic anemia.

V usage is TRBV6-1 and J usage is TRBJ1-3; D remains unclear. The CDR3 extends over 16 amino acids. V was trimmed by 5 bases and J by 4 bases, leaving 18 bases between them. In germline, CDR1 is MNHNS, CDR2 SASEGT. The CDR3 sequence is CASSKNPSGIGNTIYF. As DNA, the CDR3 is TGTGCCAGCAGTAAAAACCCTTCGGGGATAGGAAACACCATATATTTT.

A word on this clonotype: One base away lies a much larger clone, so this may be a sequencing read error. The V gene is TRBV6-1, the J gene TRBJ2-1, with D hard to call. V lost 7 bases, J lost 8 bases, and 15 bases lay in between. CDR3 length equals 13 residues. Per germline, CDR1 MNHNS and CDR2 SASEGT. The CDR3: CASNRTSGDEQFF. The CDR3 nucleotides read TGTGCCAGCAACCGCACCTCTGGGGATGAGCAGTTCTTC.